This T cell receptor (beta chain) was captured by sequencing in a study of cytomegalovirus exposure and HLA in healthy donors. On the study more broadly: The same platform used for the approximately 670 first-cohort repertoires was also used for the 120 or so validation repertoires, as a later analysis reported.

Method: immunoSEQ multiplex PCR; TCRdb's copy keeps in-frame clones and lacks some. The sample gives over 110,000 clones, approximately 84% of which show up once; over 1.3% is in the top ten. Findings of the study overall: The study found most TCR sequences rare, yet found some public TCRs in many donors. The study designated fewer than 200 TCR beta chains cytomegalovirus-associated. A few chains linked to CMV were shown in vitro to be specific for CMV antigens.

The V gene's germline CDR1 is LNHDA and CDR2 SQIVND (reference sequence). Between the trimmed V and J ends, which lost 4 bases and 0 bases, there was a span of 7 bases. The CDR3 contains 14 residues. As concerns this clone: Its target is not known.

This chain joins TRBV19 and TRBJ2-1; no firm D call. The source is a woman younger than 45 in good health and CMV-seronegative. Sequenced sample: PBMCs. Here the CDR3 reads CASSKTSSYNEQFF. CDR3 in DNA: TGTGCCAGTAGTAAAACAAGCTCCTACAATGAGCAGTTCTTC. Based on the CDR3 plus reference TRBV19 and TRBJ2-1, the full variable domain is DGGITQSPKYLFRKEGQNVTLSCEQNLNHDAMYWYRQDPGQGLRLIYYSQIVNDFQKGDIAEGYSVSREKKESFPLTVTSAQKNPTAFYLCASSKTSSYNEQFFGPGTRLTVL.